The next 20 T cell receptor beta chains were all read from a single sample in a study of molecular identifiers for immune sequencing clone quantification. MiXCR was run by TCRdb on the PCR reads, yielding one entry per CDR3 protein. The sample holds about 500,000 distinct CDR3 sequences, 20% to 25% seen once. The sequenced sample consisted of naive CD8+ T cells from blood, with Jurkat cell RNA spiked in. The subset: FACS-sorted CD8+CD4-CCR7+CD45RA+ naive T cells. The receptors shown here come from a human donor in good health. Some libraries in this study had Jurkat cell RNA spiked in.

The rearrangement joins TRBV4-1 to TRBJ2-7; 10 nucleotides line up with TRBD1. The CDR3 has 17 residues. Germline V gene sequence: CDR1 MGHRA, CDR2 YSYEKL. The trim removed 0 bases at V and 0 bases at J, leaving 5 bases unmatched. CDR3 region: CASSQEVGTGVSYEQYF. The CDR3 DNA sequence: TGCGCCAGCAGCCAAGAGGTGGGGACAGGGGTCTCCTACGAGCAGTACTTC.

Concerning this clonotype: A clone one base away is much larger, so this may be a read error. The J gene is TRBJ2-7, the V gene TRBV29-1; D possibly uses TRBD1 or TRBD2 (5 bases each). This CDR3 region has 13 residues. Per the germline V gene, CDR1 is SQVTM and CDR2 is ANQGSEA. The germline V and J ends were trimmed by 4 bases and 3 bases, with 13 bases remaining between them. CDR3: CSVVVGALYEQYF. In DNA form, the CDR3 reads TGCAGCGTTGTGGTCGGGGCCCTCTACGAGCAGTACTTC.

This clonotype came up many times. CDR3 region: CASSFGDQPIAPALGNEQFF. CDR3 bases: TGTGCCAGCAGTTTTGGTGACCAACCCATCGCCCCGGCCCTGGGGAATGAGCAGTTCTTC. J is TRBJ2-1 and V is TRBV12-3 or TRBV12-4; D uncertain. Trimming shortened V by 3 bases and J by 7 bases, and 31 bases separated the two germline ends. CDR3 length: 20 residues.

Comment on this clonotype: A single base separates this from a much larger clone, so it may be a read error. Without the conserved terminal phenylalanine or tryptophan, this CDR3 likely stems from a read error. The gene calls are TRBV28 and TRBJ1-4; D not certain. Germline loops: CDR1 MDHEN, CDR2 SYDVKM. This CDR3 contains 15 residues. Trimming pared 1 base from V and 5 bases from J, leaving 11 bases between. The CDR3 region is CASSLLGGRNEKLFL. CDR3 DNA sequence: TGTGCCAGCAGTTTATTGGGCGGGCGGAATGAAAAACTGTTTTTA.

This clonotype was detected once. A much bigger clone sits one base away, suggesting this may be a read error. The chain employs TRBV9 and TRBJ2-2; D not resolved. This CDR3 has 13 residues. In germline, CDR1 is SGDLS, CDR2 YYNGEE. V gave up 0 bases and J gave up 3 bases, with 3 bases separating them. The CDR3 coding sequence is TGTGCCAGCAGCGTAGCTCACACCGGGGAGCTGTTTTTT. It encodes CASSVAHTGELFF.

This clonotype was counted between two and nine times. This chain connects TRBV5-5 to TRBJ1-1; possible D gene TRBD1, 5 bases. The CDR3 is 13 amino acids. Between the trimmed V and J ends, which lost 0 bases and 5 bases, there was a span of 8 bases. Germline V gives CDR1 SGHKS, CDR2 YYEKEE (reference sequence). CDR3 DNA: TGTGCCAGCAGCTTGGAGAAGGGGACTGAAGCTTTCTTT. This sequence encodes CASSLEKGTEAFF. Filled out from reference TRBV5-5 and TRBJ1-1, the complete variable domain reads DAGVTQSPTHLIKTRGQQVTLRCSPISGHKSVSWYQQVLGQGPQFIFQYYEKEERGRGNFPDRFSARQFPNYSSELNVNALLLGDSALYLCASSLEKGTEAFFGQGTRLTVV.

Of note for this clonotype: The conserved closing phenylalanine or tryptophan is absent in this CDR3, likely reflecting a read error. V usage is TRBV13 and J usage is TRBJ1-1; D call uncertain. Germline CDR1 PRHDT, CDR2 FYEKMQ (reference sequence). The CDR3 runs 13 residues. The V gene lost 1 base and the J gene lost 0 bases, with 3 bases spanning the gap. The CDR3 DNA follows: TGTGCCAGCAGCTTAGACATGAACACTGAAGCTTTCTGT. This codes for CASSLDMNTEAFC.

A word on this clonotype: A much larger clone sits a single nucleotide away, making a read error possible. V gene TRBV24-1 combines with J gene TRBJ2-2; D remains ambiguous. The CDR3 contains 14 residues. Germline values: CDR1 KGHDR, CDR2 SFDVKD. CDR3 protein: CTTRESGNTGELFF. The CDR3 DNA reads as TGTACCACCAGAGAGAGTGGTAACACCGGGGAGCTGTTTTTT.

This clonotype was observed a few times. This chain uses TRBV2 with TRBJ1-4, with 9 positions matching TRBD1. The germline gives CDR1 SNHLY, CDR2 FYNNEI. The CDR3 is 14 residues long. The V and J ends lost 3 bases and 14 bases, in that order; junction bases with no gene match: 10. CDR3 nucleotide sequence: TGTGCCAGCAGTGATTGGGACAGGGCTTCATTCCTGTTTTTT. The encoded protein is CASSDWDRASFLFF.

This clonotype was seen at least ten times. The DNA for the CDR3 is TGTGCCAGCAGCTCCGACCCTGGACTAGCGGGGGGGCTGTACGAGCAGTACTTC. Protein: CASSSDPGLAGGLYEQYF. This chain uses TRBV7-2 with TRBJ2-7, with 15 positions matching TRBD2. The CDR3 totals 18 residues. V was pared by 4 bases and J by 4 bases, with 11 bases of the junction left unmatched. CDR1 SGHTA and CDR2 FQGNSA come from the germline V gene.

The chain employs TRBV7-9 and TRBJ2-2; 13 bases are shared with TRBD2. V shed 5 bases, J shed 4 bases, and the junction held 10 bases outside the gene matches. Germline lookup yields CDR1 SEHNR and CDR2 FQNEAQ (reference sequence). This CDR3 has 18 amino acids. CDR3 sequence reads: CASSPPTSGRIPTGELFF. The CDR3 nucleotides are TGTGCCAGCAGCCCCCCGACTAGCGGGAGGATCCCCACCGGGGAGCTGTTTTTT.

In its sample, this clonotype was seen many times. The rearrangement joins TRBV28 to TRBJ2-7; 13 bases agree with TRBD2. This CDR3 has 18 residues. Germline lookup yields CDR1 MDHEN and CDR2 SYDVKM. With 2 bases clipped from V and 3 bases from J, the junction kept 10 bases outside the gene matches. This CDR3 is CASSLHPAGLAGLYEQYF. Here the CDR3 DNA reads TGTGCCAGCAGTTTACACCCAGCGGGACTAGCGGGACTCTACGAGCAGTACTTC.

The chain couples TRBV15 to TRBJ2-5; a weak D match, TRBD1 (6 bases). Trimming pared 7 bases from V and 0 bases from J, leaving 18 bases between. The CDR3 consists of 16 residues. From germline, CDR1 is LNHNV and CDR2 YYDKDF (reference sequence). CDR3 sequence: CATKKGEGHNQETQYF. DNA for the CDR3: TGTGCCACCAAGAAGGGAGAGGGACACAACCAAGAGACCCAGTACTTC.

This CDR3 is CSATGGTDTQYF. CDR3 nucleotide sequence: TGCAGTGCTACTGGGGGCACAGATACGCAGTATTTT. The chain carries TRBV20-1 and TRBJ2-3; D is ambiguous. This CDR3 is built from 12 residues. Germline CDR1 reads DFQATT; CDR2 reads SNEGSKA (reference sequence). The V end lost 4 bases, the J end lost 1 base, and 6 bases lay between the germline ends.

This clonotype was counted ten times or more. The CDR3 loop reads CASSQGAGYYEQYF. The CDR3 DNA follows: TGCGCCAGCAGCCAAGGGGCAGGCTACTACGAGCAGTACTTC. The chain has TRBV4-3 and TRBJ2-7, with D unclear. The CDR3 has 14 amino acids. The V end was cut by 1 base, the J end by 3 bases, with 10 bases between. Germline V gives CDR1 LGHNA, CDR2 YSLEER.

For this clonotype: Here the CDR3 omits its conserved ending phenylalanine or tryptophan, so a read error is the likely source. The chain couples TRBV9 to TRBJ1-1, with 8 bases lining up with TRBD1. The germline gives CDR1 SGDLS, CDR2 YYNGEE. The CDR3 consists of 15 residues. J lost 4 bases, V lost 4 bases, and 9 bases had no gene match. For the CDR3, the DNA is TGTGCCAGCAGCACAACCGGGACAGGAAGCACTGAAGCTTTCATT. Protein: CASSTTGTGSTEAFI.

This clonotype has just a few counts. V is TRBV5-1 and J is TRBJ1-1; weak D call: TRBD1 (6 bases). Germline V gene sequence: CDR1 SGHRS, CDR2 YFSETQ. The V and J ends lost 4 bases and 0 bases respectively, with 25 bases between them. The CDR3 is made up of 19 amino acids. The chain's CDR3 is CASSLTRQQGTGMNTEAFF. In DNA, the CDR3 is TGCGCCAGCAGCCTGACCCGTCAGCAGGGGACCGGAATGAACACTGAAGCTTTCTTT.

This rearrangement joins TRBV20-1 to TRBJ2-4; 7 bases map to TRBD1. The CDR3 length is 16 residues. The junction had 5 bases not matched to a gene; V was cut back by 0 bases and J by 0 bases. The V gene's germline CDR1 is DFQATT and CDR2 SNEGSKA (reference sequence). In nucleotides, the CDR3 is TGCAGTGCTAGAGACCAGGGGGAACTAGCCAAAAACATTCAGTACTTC. Its protein product is CSARDQGELAKNIQYF.

This clonotype was seen more than once but under ten times. The rearrangement links TRBV4-1 to TRBJ2-7; D tentatively fits TRBD1 or TRBD2 (5 bases each). CDR3 length: 16 residues. Germline V gives CDR1 MGHRA, CDR2 YSYEKL. The V and J ends lost 4 bases and 0 bases respectively, with 16 bases between them. CDR3 nucleotide sequence: TGCGCCAGCAGCCCACGACGGGACGGAGGCTCCTACGAGCAGTACTTC. It encodes CASSPRRDGGSYEQYF.

V usage is TRBV9 and J usage is TRBJ2-5; 8 bases agree with TRBD2. With 0 bases clipped from V and 5 bases from J, the junction kept 12 bases outside the gene matches. This CDR3 is built from 17 residues. The germline V gene has CDR1 SGDLS and CDR2 YYNGEE. CDR3 region: CASSVGRSGGNGETQYF. DNA of the CDR3: TGTGCCAGCAGCGTAGGGAGGTCGGGGGGGAATGGTGAGACCCAGTACTTC.